Listed below are T cell receptor beta chains from one sample, sequenced in a study of shared clonotypes between healthy human individuals. This table comes from immunoSEQ multiplex PCR, and its TCRdb copy is limited to in-frame clones, with some not included. The table has 650,000 to 800,000 clones, just over 90% seen once; the top ten hold roughly 22%. The sequencing sample was made of naive CD8+ T cells sorted from blood. Receptors were obtained from a man under 40 in good health. Both conserved end residues are part of each CDR3. A D gene is named only where the DNA matches it firmly. Only part of the rows carry a size: once, few, many, or a class if the clone is expanded.

size,J,D,V,DNA,CDR3
-,TRBJ2-7,-,TRBV7-9,TGTGCCAGCAGCCCGGCCCTGGACAGTGACTACGAGCAGTACTTC,CASSPALDSDYEQYF
-,TRBJ2-3,-,TRBV28,TGTGCCAGCAGTTTCCGGGGAGTTATGAAAGATACGCAGTATTTT,CASSFRGVMKDTQYF
-,TRBJ2-2,-,TRBV11-2,TGTACCAGCAGCTTAGTCCTTCTCGCGAACACCGGGGAGCTGTTTTTT,CTSSLVLLANTGELFF
-,TRBJ1-1,-,TRBV6-5,TGTGCCAGCAGCGAATGGGGGGGCACTGAAGCTTTCTTT,CASSEWGGTEAFF
few,TRBJ1-2,-,TRBV28,TGTGCCAGCGAAAAGTATTATGGCTACACCTTC,CASEKYYGYTF
-,TRBJ2-7,-,TRBV6-5,TGTGCCAGCAGTTACTCGGCAGCGGACGAGCAGTACTTC,CASSYSAADEQYF
-,TRBJ2-3,-,TRBV7-9,TGTGCCAGCAGCTCCGCGGGAGATACGCAGTATTTT,CASSSAGDTQYF
-,TRBJ2-2,TRBD1,TRBV7-8,TGTGCCAGCAGCGACCCCAAACAGGGGGCCGGGGAGCTGTTTTTT,CASSDPKQGAGELFF
-,TRBJ2-7,TRBD1,TRBV19,TGTGCCAGTACCAAAGACAGGGGGCAGGCGGGCGAGCAGTACTTC,CASTKDRGQAGEQYF
-,TRBJ2-4,TRBD2,TRBV7-9,TGTGCCAGCAGCGCGACGTTTCTGCGGGAGTTCGGAAACATTCAGTACTTC,CASSATFLREFGNIQYF
-,TRBJ2-2,-,TRBV2,TGTGCCAGCAGTGCGGGGCAGAACACCGGGGAGCTGTTTTTT,CASSAGQNTGELFF
few,TRBJ2-3,-,TRBV21-1,TGTGCCAGCAGCAGGATGGGTGTAACGGGACTAGCGGGAGAGTTCCCAGATACGCAGTATTTT,CASSRMGVTGLAGEFPDTQYF
-,TRBJ2-1,TRBD2,TRBV28,TGTGCCAGCAGTTTCCCCTCACTAGCGGGGTCGGATGAGCAGTTCTTC,CASSFPSLAGSDEQFF
-,TRBJ2-7,-,TRBV7-9,TGTGCCAGCAGCTCATTATTGGGGAGAATCTACGAGCAGTACTTC,CASSSLLGRIYEQYF
-,TRBJ1-4,TRBD1,TRBV6-5,TGTGCCAGCAGCCCGGACAGGGGTGAAAAACTGTTTTTT,CASSPDRGEKLFF
-,TRBJ2-5,TRBD2,TRBV13,TGTGCCAGCAGCTCGGGACTAGCGGGCTACTCAACCCAAGAGACCCAGTACTTC,CASSSGLAGYSTQETQYF
-,TRBJ1-2,-,TRBV28,TGTGCCAGCAGTTTGGGTATCAAAGACGAAGATGGCTACACCTTC,CASSLGIKDEDGYTF
-,TRBJ2-7,TRBD2,TRBV28,TGTGCCAGCAGTCCGCAGGGACTAGCTGCCTACGAGCAGTACTTC,CASSPQGLAAYEQYF
-,TRBJ2-5,TRBD1,TRBV11-2,TGTGCCAGCAGCTTAGGCCGGACAGGGAAAGATCAAGAGACCCAGTACTTC,CASSLGRTGKDQETQYF
-,TRBJ2-3,TRBD2,TRBV4-3,TGCGCCAGCAGCCAGTCACTAGCGGGAGGGGAGAGGAGTGGAGATACGCAGTATTTT,CASSQSLAGGERSGDTQYF
-,TRBJ1-1,-,TRBV27,TGTGCCTCTGGCAGACCGAACACTGAAGCTTTCTTT,CASGRPNTEAFF
-,TRBJ2-3,-,TRBV4-1,TGCGCCAGCAGCCAAGGGGCGACTTACACAGATACGCAGTATTTT,CASSQGATYTDTQYF
-,TRBJ2-1,-,TRBV13,TGTGCCAGCAGCTTAGGCCTCTCGAGCTCCTACAATGAGCAGTTCTTC,CASSLGLSSSYNEQFF
few,TRBJ1-2,-,TRBV4-1,TGCGCCAGCAGCCAAGATCCGTATGGCTACACCTTC,CASSQDPYGYTF
-,TRBJ2-3,-,TRBV6-5,TGTGCCAGCAGTAAAATCAACACAGATACGCAGTATTTT,CASSKINTDTQYF
-,TRBJ2-5,-,TRBV21-1,TGTGCCAGCAGCAAACGAACAGCCCAAGAGACCCAGTACTTC,CASSKRTAQETQYF
-,TRBJ2-1,-,TRBV4-1,TGCGCCAGCAGCCAAGTCGCAGGCTCTTACAATGAGCAGTTCTTC,CASSQVAGSYNEQFF
-,TRBJ2-3,TRBD2,TRBV5-1,TGCGCCAGCAGGGGGACTAGCGGACACACAGATACGCAGTATTTT,CASRGTSGHTDTQYF
-,TRBJ1-2,-,TRBV11-2,TGTGCCAGCAGCACCCGGACAGCTAACTATGGCTACACCTTC,CASSTRTANYGYTF
-,TRBJ2-1,TRBD1,TRBV6-5,TGTGCCAGCAGTCGAGGACAGGGGGGGTTCAATGAGCAGTTCTTC,CASSRGQGGFNEQFF
-,TRBJ1-2,-,TRBV27,TGTGCCAGCAGTTTATTCAGGGCGGGGGGCTACACCTTC,CASSLFRAGGYTF
-,TRBJ1-5,TRBD1,TRBV29-1,TGCAGGATGGGGACAGGTGACAATCAGCCCCAGCATTTT,CRMGTGDNQPQHF
few,TRBJ2-2,-,TRBV6-5,TGTGCCAGCAGTTACAATGACCGACCAGGGGTGGAGCTGTTTTTT,CASSYNDRPGVELFF
many,TRBJ1-2,-,TRBV4-1,TGCGCCAGCAGCCAAGAGACCTACAACTATGGCTACACCTTC,CASSQETYNYGYTF
-,TRBJ2-1,-,TRBV4-1,TGCGCCAGCAGCCAACTGGTGGGGGACGATGAGCAGTTCTTC,CASSQLVGDDEQFF